Below are 11 T cell receptor beta chains sequenced from a single sample in a study of OX40 agonist ivuxolimab in advanced cancers. TCRdb's copy holds only in-frame clones and misses some; the assay was immunoSEQ multiplex PCR. This table has 98,000 or so clones, roughly 95% appearing once. Sequenced here: CD4+ or CD8+ T cells sorted from blood, sampled in a trial of the OX40 agonist ivuxolimab. These receptors all stem from an adult with an advanced solid tumor such as melanoma, head and neck, liver or kidney cancer.

The gene calls are TRBV7-6 and TRBJ1-1, with no clear D. With 8 bases removed from V and 4 bases from J, the gap between germline ends came to 14 bases. This CDR3 comprises 13 residues. The germline V gene encodes CDR1 SGHVS and CDR2 FNYEAQ. The chain's CDR3 is CASLETLGTEAFF. CDR3 coding DNA: TGTGCCAGCCTCGAGACCTTGGGCACTGAAGCTTTCTTT.

This chain connects TRBV6-5 to TRBJ2-3, with TRBD1 matching 9 bases. V lost 0 bases and J lost 4; bases outside the gene matches: 2. CDR3 length: 15 amino acids. Per germline, CDR1 MNHEY and CDR2 SVGAGI. The CDR3 reads CASSYSGTGPDTQYF. The CDR3 nucleotides read TGTGCCAGCAGTTACTCCGGGACAGGGCCAGATACGCAGTATTTT.

The J gene is TRBJ1-6, the V gene TRBV11-2; weak D call: TRBD1 (5 bases). The germline V gene has CDR1 SGHAT and CDR2 FQNNGV. The ends were cut back, 4 bases at V and 4 bases at J, with 8 bases in the middle. The length of the CDR3 is 14 residues. The CDR3 DNA reads as TGTGCCAGCAGCTCCCGACAGTATAATTCACCCCTCCACTTT. This gives the protein CASSSRQYNSPLHF.

The gene calls are TRBV6-5 and TRBJ1-3; D unclear. The V gene's germline CDR1 is MNHEY and CDR2 SVGAGI. V was shortened by 5 bases and J by 0 bases, with 5 bases between the two germline ends. This CDR3 region has 13 residues. The CDR3, as DNA: TGTGCCAGCAGTACCCCCTCTGGAAACACCATATATTTT. Translation: CASSTPSGNTIYF.

The rearrangement links TRBV20-1 to TRBJ1-1; a possible D gene is TRBD1 (5 bases). Germline V CDR1 and CDR2: DFQATT, SNEGSKA (reference sequence). The CDR3 totals 11 residues. V lost 6 bases and J 8 bases, leaving 13 bases between the germline ends. The CDR3 protein is CSARGIREAFF. The CDR3 bases are TGCAGTGCCCGGGGGATCAGGGAAGCTTTCTTT.

J is TRBJ1-2 and V is TRBV18; a possible D gene is TRBD1 (6 bases). Germline V gives CDR1 KGHSH, CDR2 LQKENI. V was trimmed by 5 bases and J by 3 bases, leaving 10 bases between them. The CDR3 extends over 13 amino acids. The CDR3 protein is CASSEDRDYGYTF. In DNA form, the CDR3 reads TGTGCCAGCTCAGAGGACAGAGACTATGGCTACACCTTC.

The chain couples TRBV5-1 to TRBJ2-7, with TRBD1 as a possible D gene (5 bases). From germline, CDR1 is SGHRS and CDR2 YFSETQ. CDR3 length equals 16 residues. Between the trimmed V and J ends, which lost 0 bases and 0 bases, there was a span of 13 bases. The CDR3 spells CASSLEAAGASYEQYF. In DNA, the CDR3 is TGCGCCAGCAGCTTGGAGGCAGCTGGGGCCTCCTACGAGCAGTACTTC. The full variable domain, with the rest looked up from reference TRBV5-1 and TRBJ2-7, is KAGVTQTPRYLIKTRGQQVTLSCSPISGHRSVSWYQQTPGQGLQFLFEYFSETQRNKGNFPGRFSGRQFSNSRSEMNVSTLELGDSALYLCASSLEAAGASYEQYFGPGTRLTVT.

The genes are TRBV7-2 and TRBJ1-2, with a weak D call TRBD1 (5 bases). Germline CDR1 reads SGHTA; CDR2 reads FQGNSA. CDR3 length: 16 amino acids. With 4 bases removed from V and 4 bases from J, the gap between germline ends came to 19 bases. DNA of the CDR3: TGTGCCAGCAGCTCTCTTAGGTCAGGGACCCTCTATGGCTACACCTTC. As protein: CASSSLRSGTLYGYTF.

The chain employs TRBV7-8 and TRBJ2-5; D is undetermined. Judging by the DNA end, TRBJ2-7 fits better; the J call may be wrong. The CDR3 sequence is 13 residues long. CDR1 is SGHVS, CDR2 FQNEAQ, per germline. The CDR3 DNA sequence: TGTGCCAGCAGCGAGGCGCTGATTTACGAGCAGTACTTC. This translates into CASSEALIYEQYF.

This clone was seen only once. The V gene is TRBV18, the J gene TRBJ2-5; 10 positions match TRBD1. The CDR3 totals 15 residues. Germline CDR1 KGHSH, CDR2 LQKENI. Trimming cost V 3 bases and J 5 bases; bases outside gene matches: 6. Here the CDR3 reads CASSPRQGAAETQYF. The CDR3 coding sequence is TGTGCCAGCTCACCGCGACAGGGGGCCGCCGAGACCCAGTACTTC.

A single count supports this clone. V gene TRBV27 combines with J gene TRBJ1-6, with TRBD1 matching 7 bases. V lost 1 base, J lost 5 bases, and 14 bases stayed unmatched. Germline-derived CDR1 and CDR2 are MNHEY and SMNVEV (reference sequence). This CDR3 comprises 19 residues. The CDR3 is CASSLFYRGANWDNSPLHF. The CDR3 DNA sequence: TGTGCCAGCAGTTTATTCTACAGGGGAGCTAATTGGGATAATTCACCCCTCCACTTT.